The 26 T cell receptor beta chains below come from one sample, sequenced in a study of cytomegalovirus exposure and HLA in healthy donors. 13 Jbeta primers and 60 Vbeta primers were used for the PCR. Libraries were prepared by immunoSEQ multiplex PCR; TCRdb keeps only in-frame clonotypes and omits some of them. The data show about 260,000 clones, roughly two thirds seen once. Sequenced: PBMCs. These TCRs come from a female donor in good health and CMV-seronegative.

The sample holds a few counts of this clone. The rearrangement links TRBV5-1 to TRBJ2-7, with 8 bases that match TRBD2. Trimming at V came to 4 bases and at J to 3 bases, leaving 9 bases not matched to a gene. Germline V gene sequence: CDR1 SGHRS, CDR2 YFSETQ. The CDR3 sequence is 15 residues long. The CDR3 loop is CASSPPGGSDYEQYF. CDR3 sequence (DNA): TGCGCCAGCAGCCCGCCGGGAGGGAGCGACTACGAGCAGTACTTC.

The chain joins TRBV28 to TRBJ1-4; tentative D call: TRBD1 (5 bases). CDR3 length equals 15 residues. The V gene's germline CDR1 is MDHEN and CDR2 SYDVKM. Trimming took off 7 bases at V and 3 bases at J, with 15 bases between the two ends. The chain's CDR3 is CASTVAGRSNEKLFF. The CDR3 DNA is TGTGCCAGCACCGTGGCAGGGAGGTCTAATGAAAAACTGTTTTTT.

The rearrangement links TRBV11-1 to TRBJ2-3; D may be TRBD2 (6 bases). CDR1 is SGHAT, CDR2 FQDESV, per germline (reference sequence). The CDR3 covers 15 residues. V lost 0 bases and J lost 0, with 7 bases in between. The CDR3 protein is CASSLAGRSTDTQYF. DNA for the CDR3: TGTGCCAGCAGCTTAGCAGGGAGGAGCACAGATACGCAGTATTTT.

The chain is built from TRBV5-1 and TRBJ1-1; maybe TRBD1 (6 bases). This CDR3 is 16 amino acids long. V was cut by 5 bases and J by 5 bases, with 22 bases left in between. Germline loops: CDR1 SGHRS, CDR2 YFSETQ. CDR3 nucleotide sequence: TGCGCCAGCAGACTGATTACGGGGGCGCGGGGGACTGAAGCTTTCTTT. The encoded protein is CASRLITGARGTEAFF.

The chain recombines TRBV6-1 with TRBJ2-1, with TRBD1 matching 7 bases. The CDR3 sequence is 14 residues long. V lost 5 bases and J lost 5; bases outside the gene matches: 6. The germline V gene encodes CDR1 MNHNS and CDR2 SASEGT. The CDR3 sequence: CASSRQGSHNEQFF. The CDR3 nucleotides read TGTGCCAGCAGTAGACAGGGTTCCCACAATGAGCAGTTCTTC.

This chain links TRBV5-1 with TRBJ2-1; D is uncertain. There are 15 residues in the CDR3. Germline values: CDR1 SGHRS, CDR2 YFSETQ. Trimming left V 4 bases short and J 3 bases short, with 14 bases between. The CDR3 coding sequence is TGCGCCAGCAGCAGCTTGGATACAGACTACAATGAGCAGTTCTTC. Protein product: CASSSLDTDYNEQFF.

The chain carries TRBV5-1 and TRBJ1-2; TRBD1 matches 8 bases. The CDR3 consists of 14 residues. In germline, CDR1 is SGHRS, CDR2 YFSETQ. Trimming removed 4 bases from V and 3 bases from J; junction bases left unmatched: 5. The CDR3 sequence is CASSVDRVDYGYTF. The CDR3 region has the DNA TGCGCCAGCAGCGTGGACAGGGTTGACTATGGCTACACCTTC.

V gene TRBV19 combines with J gene TRBJ1-1; D not certain. Germline V gene lookup returns CDR1 LNHDA and CDR2 SQIVND (reference sequence). Deletions cut 8 bases from V and 8 bases from J, with 12 bases between. CDR3 size: 11 residues. CDR3 DNA: TGTGCCAGTGGGCAATCGAAAGAAGCTTTCTTT. This translates into CASGQSKEAFF.

This chain connects TRBV18 to TRBJ2-7; D perhaps matches TRBD1 (5 bases). Germline CDR1 and CDR2: KGHSH and LQKENI. This CDR3 has 15 amino acids. V gave up 5 bases and J gave up 0 bases, with 14 bases separating them. The CDR3 DNA is TGTGCCAGCTCATACGGACAACAAAGCTCCTACGAGCAGTACTTC. This codes for CASSYGQQSSYEQYF.

This chain joins TRBV6-5 and TRBJ2-7; D is perhaps TRBD2 (6 bases). The CDR3 consists of 14 residues. CDR1 is MNHEY and CDR2 is SVGAGI in the germline V gene. V lost 5 bases and J 2 bases, leaving 13 bases between the germline ends. CDR3 region: CASSPQAGPYEQYF. CDR3 sequence (DNA): TGTGCCAGCAGTCCCCAGGCGGGACCCTACGAGCAGTACTTC.

This chain connects TRBV28 to TRBJ1-5; D not certain. Trimming cost V 4 bases and J 6 bases, with 13 bases left between them. This CDR3 is 14 amino acids long. Germline V gene sequence: CDR1 MDHEN, CDR2 SYDVKM. CDR3 DNA sequence: TGTGCCAGCAGTTGGGGTTCGGGGAGTCAGCCCCAGCATTTT. It specifies CASSWGSGSQPQHF. Together with reference TRBV28 and TRBJ1-5, the CDR3 gives the full variable domain: DVKVTQSSRYLVKRTGEKVFLECVQDMDHENMFWYRQDPGLGLRLIYFSYDVKMKEKGDIPEGYSVSREKKERFSLILESASTNQTSMYLCASSWGSGSQPQHFGDGTRLSIL.

The table lists this clone with a count of one. The chain recombines TRBV11-2 with TRBJ1-2; no clear D gene. Trimming removed 3 bases at V and 7 bases at J, with 9 bases between. The CDR3 spans 12 residues. Germline V gene sequence: CDR1 SGHAT, CDR2 FQNNGV. CDR3 residues: CASSFPRSGYTF. The DNA of the CDR3 is TGTGCCAGCAGCTTTCCTCGTAGTGGCTACACCTTC.

With respect to this clone: One junction end disagrees with the germline gene, perhaps due to a read error. V is TRBV7-9 and J is TRBJ1-5; 10 positions match TRBD1. CDR1 is SEHNR, CDR2 FQNEAQ, per germline (reference sequence). CDR3 size: 15 residues. CDR3 region: CSSSSGTGEYQPQHF. The CDR3 DNA reads as TGTTCCAGCAGCTCCGGGACAGGGGAATATCAGCCCCAGCATTTT.

This rearrangement joins TRBV19 to TRBJ1-2; 7 positions agree with TRBD1. Germline V gives CDR1 LNHDA, CDR2 SQIVND (reference sequence). V lost 8 bases and J lost 2; bases outside the gene matches: 5. The CDR3 runs 13 residues. DNA of the CDR3: TGTGCCAGTGCCGGACAGGAAAACTATGGCTACACCTTC. It yields the protein CASAGQENYGYTF.

The chain links TRBV11-3 to TRBJ2-7, with TRBD2 matching 7 bases. The CDR3 contains 18 residues. The germline V gene has CDR1 SGHNT and CDR2 YENEEA. V was pared by 5 bases and J by 3 bases, with 19 bases of the junction left unmatched. The CDR3 loop reads CASSPYRMAGVKDYEQYF. In DNA, the CDR3 is TGTGCCAGCAGCCCCTATCGAATGGCGGGAGTGAAGGACTACGAGCAGTACTTC.

The chain employs TRBV28 and TRBJ1-5, with TRBD1 matching over 7 bases. The CDR3 runs 16 residues. V trimming: 6 bases; J trimming: 5 bases; junction bases outside the gene matches: 13. Germline V CDR1 and CDR2: MDHEN, SYDVKM. The CDR3 nucleotides read TGTGCCAGCAGCGACGCTACTACAGGGGAACATCAGCCCCAGCATTTT. Translation gives CASSDATTGEHQPQHF.

V gene TRBV11-3 combines with J gene TRBJ1-1; 7 bases align to TRBD1. Looked up from germline, CDR1 is SGHNT and CDR2 is YENEEA. Germline trimming cut 2 bases from V and 10 bases from J; bases unmatched to any gene: 4. The CDR3 extends over 12 amino acids. The chain's CDR3 is CASSLLNRGAFF. The DNA for the CDR3 is TGTGCCAGCAGCTTACTGAACAGGGGAGCTTTCTTT.

The CDR3 spells CASGRTSGIGEQFF. The CDR3 region has the DNA TGTGCCAGCGGCCGGACTAGCGGGATAGGTGAGCAGTTCTTC. This chain uses TRBV7-2 with TRBJ2-1; 12 bases match TRBD2. This CDR3 spans 14 amino acids. Germline assignment: CDR1 SGHTA and CDR2 FQGNSA. V was clipped by 8 bases and J by 9 bases; unmatched bases: 8.

The chain joins TRBV28 to TRBJ1-6; D remains ambiguous. The CDR3 spans 13 residues. V dropped 6 bases and J dropped 10 bases, with 13 bases sitting between them. Per the germline V gene, CDR1 is MDHEN and CDR2 is SYDVKM. CDR3 DNA sequence: TGTGCCAGCAGCATCCCCGGTCCCTCACCCCTCCACTTT. It specifies CASSIPGPSPLHF.

The V call is TRBV2, the J call TRBJ2-5; tentative D call: TRBD2 (5 bases). Germline CDR1 reads SNHLY; CDR2 reads FYNNEI. The CDR3 length is 15 residues. V was cut by 3 bases and J by 1 base, with 12 bases left in between. The CDR3 protein is CASSDVGLPQETQYF. CDR3 sequence (DNA): TGTGCCAGCAGTGACGTCGGACTGCCCCAAGAGACCCAGTACTTC.

The chain carries TRBV15 and TRBJ2-7, with D maybe TRBD2 (6 bases). V was clipped by 0 bases and J by 3 bases, with 12 bases between them. This CDR3 spans 15 amino acids. Looked up from germline, CDR1 is LNHNV and CDR2 is YYDKDF (reference sequence). The CDR3 sequence: CATSRDRGTLYEQYF. CDR3 bases: TGTGCCACCAGCAGAGATCGGGGGACCCTCTACGAGCAGTACTTC.

V usage is TRBV5-4 and J usage is TRBJ2-5; 8 bases line up with TRBD1. The CDR3 spans 16 residues. V shed 0 bases and J 3 bases; nucleotides not matched to a gene: 7. The germline gives CDR1 SGHNT, CDR2 YYREEE (reference sequence). CDR3 protein: CASSLAGTGGKETQYF. In nucleotides, the CDR3 is TGTGCCAGCAGCTTGGCAGGGACAGGTGGAAAAGAGACCCAGTACTTC.

This clone appeared a few times. V usage is TRBV11-3 and J usage is TRBJ1-1; 11 nucleotides agree with TRBD1. The CDR3 extends over 15 amino acids. Per germline, CDR1 SGHNT and CDR2 YENEEA. Losses at the gene ends were 5 bases for V and 6 bases for J; bases not matched to a gene: 8. For the CDR3, the DNA is TGTGCCAGCAGCACTCGGACAGGGGGCGACGCTGAAGCTTTCTTT. Its protein product is CASSTRTGGDAEAFF. Filled out from reference TRBV11-3 and TRBJ1-1, the complete variable domain reads EAGVVQSPRYKIIEKKQPVAFWCNPISGHNTLYWYLQNLGQGPELLIRYENEEAVDDSQLPKDRFSAERLKGVDSTLKIQPAELGDSAVYLCASSTRTGGDAEAFFGQGTRLTVV.

In the case of this clone: Its ends do not fully match the called genes, so a read error is possible. This sequence joins TRBV7-9 and TRBJ1-2, with 10 positions matching TRBD1. The CDR3 is 15 residues long. Germline V lookup: CDR1 SEHNR, CDR2 FQNEAQ (reference sequence). The DNA of the CDR3 is TGTTCCAGCAGCTCCGGAGGACAGGGGGGCTATGGCTACACCTTC. Translated, it gives CSSSSGGQGGYGYTF.

V is TRBV30 and J is TRBJ2-1; possibly TRBD1 for D (6 bases). The CDR3 is 14 residues long. V gave up 4 bases and J gave up 3 bases, with 13 bases separating them. From germline, CDR1 is GTSNPN and CDR2 SVGIG (reference sequence). CDR3 nucleotides: TGTGCCTGGACTCCAGGGGCTGACTACAATGAGCAGTTCTTC. Translation gives CAWTPGADYNEQFF.

V usage is TRBV18 and J usage is TRBJ1-2, with 7 positions matching TRBD1. The V and J ends lost 3 bases and 6 bases, in that order; junction bases with no gene match: 7. The germline V gene encodes CDR1 KGHSH and CDR2 LQKENI. This CDR3 contains 14 residues. CDR3 region: CASSPRTGLDGYTF. CDR3 DNA sequence: TGTGCCAGCTCACCGAGGACAGGCTTGGATGGCTACACCTTC. The full variable domain, with the rest looked up from reference TRBV18 and TRBJ1-2, is NAGVMQNPRHLVRRRGQEARLRCSPMKGHSHVYWYRQLPEEGLKFMVYLQKENIIDESGMPKERFSAEFPKEGPSILRIQQVVRGDSAAYFCASSPRTGLDGYTFGSGTRLTVV.